This note documents a single TCR beta chain sequence. This entry belongs to a study of blood T cell repertoires in COVID-19. Repertoires were generated with immunoSEQ multiplex PCR, while TCRdb's copy carries only in-frame clones and drops some. The table lists under 150,000 clones, about four fifths of them singletons. All enrollees were roughly 18 to 89 years old and from 24 US areas. It was within 2 weeks before study entry that exposed participants met a COVID-19 case. Germline CDR1 MNHEY, CDR2 SVGAGI. The CDR3 has 15 residues. The junction had 7 bases not matched to a gene; V was cut back by 5 bases and J by 4 bases.

This chain uses TRBV6-5 with TRBJ2-1; 8 nucleotides line up with TRBD2. Material for sequencing was PBMCs or T cells enriched from blood (not recorded which). This clonotype was obtained from a woman aged 50 to 60 who had been exposed to COVID-19. In nucleotides, the CDR3 is TGTGCCAGCAGTCGTCTAGCGGGTGCTTACAATGAGCAGTTCTTC. It codes for CASSRLAGAYNEQFF.